This is a list of T cell receptor beta chains from one sample in a study of PD-1 blockade in classical Hodgkin lymphoma. Measured with immunoSEQ multiplex PCR; TCRdb has only the in-frame clones, and not every one. The sample yields 4,000 to 5,000 clones, around three quarters seen once. Sample: CD4+ T cells from blood, taken before the fourth cycle of nivolumab. All receptors derive from a human donor with classical Hodgkin lymphoma. CDR3s include the opening cysteine and the closing phenylalanine or tryptophan. A D gene is named only where the DNA matches it firmly. The size of a clone is reported for some rows only, either as once, few or many, or as a class for expanded clones.

TRBJ2-5,-,-,TRBV5-1,TGCGCCAGCAGGGGACTCCAAGAGACCCAGTACTTC,CASRGLQETQYF
TRBJ2-5,-,-,TRBV7-9,TGTGCCGGGTCATCCGGACGGAGAGAGACCCAGTACTTC,CAGSSGRRETQYF
TRBJ2-5,-,-,TRBV7-2,TGTGCCAGCAGCTCCTGGAAAGAGACCCAGTACTTC,CASSSWKETQYF
TRBJ1-4,-,-,TRBV9,TGTGCCAGCAGCGTAGGAGTGGCAACTAATGAAAAACTGTTTTTT,CASSVGVATNEKLFF
TRBJ2-7,-,once,TRBV7-6,TGTGCCAGCTCCGACCGCGGAGGGTCCCACGAGCAGTACTTC,CASSDRGGSHEQYF
TRBJ1-2,-,-,TRBV30,TGTGCCTGGAGTGTGTATGATGGCTACACCTTC,CAWSVYDGYTF
TRBJ1-6,-,-,TRBV7-9,TGTGCCAGCAGCTTAGATCAGTGGTTCGGGACCGGGGAGAATTCACCCCTCCACTTT,CASSLDQWFGTGENSPLHF
TRBJ2-2,TRBD2,-,TRBV4-2,TGTGCCAGCAGCCAAGATTCAGGACTAGCGGGGGGGTTGACCGGGGAGCTGTTTTTT,CASSQDSGLAGGLTGELFF
TRBJ2-3,TRBD2,-,TRBV7-6,TGTGCCAGCTCTCCGGGCGGGGGGATTACTAGCACAGATACGCAGTATTTT,CASSPGGGITSTDTQYF
TRBJ1-4,-,-,TRBV7-8,TGTGCCAGCAGCACACGACAGGCCACTGCTGAAAAACTGTTTTTT,CASSTRQATAEKLFF
TRBJ1-2,-,-,TRBV7-2,TGTGCCAGCAGCCCACGGGGACAACAGGGCTACACCTTC,CASSPRGQQGYTF
TRBJ2-2,-,-,TRBV5-5,TGTGCCAGCAGCTTGAAGGTCAGCCGAGGGTCCGGGGAGCTGTTTTTT,CASSLKVSRGSGELFF
TRBJ2-4,TRBD1,-,TRBV6-5,TGTGCCAGCAGCTCCGGACAGGGGAGGATTCAGTACTTC,CASSSGQGRIQYF
TRBJ1-2,TRBD1,once,TRBV9,TGTGCCAGCGGGAATCAGGGGGCTTTAGGATATGGCTACACCTTC,CASGNQGALGYGYTF
TRBJ2-7,TRBD2,-,TRBV4-3,TGCGCCAGCAGCCAACTGCGGGGGTACGAGCAGTACTTC,CASSQLRGYEQYF
TRBJ2-1,TRBD1,-,TRBV2,TGTGCCAGCAGTGTGGACAGGGGTATCAGCGATGAGCAGTTCTTC,CASSVDRGISDEQFF
TRBJ2-3,-,-,TRBV6-1,TGTGCCAGCAGCCTCGAGGGGGGAGCGGGAGATACGCAGTATTTT,CASSLEGGAGDTQYF
TRBJ2-7,-,-,TRBV29-1,TGCAGCGGTCGACAGGTCATGGGAGAGCAGTACTTC,CSGRQVMGEQYF